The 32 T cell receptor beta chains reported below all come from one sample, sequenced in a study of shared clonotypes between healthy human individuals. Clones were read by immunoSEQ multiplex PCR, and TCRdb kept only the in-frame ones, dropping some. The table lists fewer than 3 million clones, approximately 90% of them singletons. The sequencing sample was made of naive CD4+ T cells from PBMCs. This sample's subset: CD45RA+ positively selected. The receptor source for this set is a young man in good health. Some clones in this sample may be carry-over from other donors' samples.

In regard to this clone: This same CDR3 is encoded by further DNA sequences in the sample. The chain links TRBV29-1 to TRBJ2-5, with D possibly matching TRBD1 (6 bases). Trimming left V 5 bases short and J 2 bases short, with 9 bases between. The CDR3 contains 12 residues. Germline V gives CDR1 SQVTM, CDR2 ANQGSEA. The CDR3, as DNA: TGCAGCGTTAGGACAGATCAAGAGACCCAGTACTTC. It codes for CSVRTDQETQYF.

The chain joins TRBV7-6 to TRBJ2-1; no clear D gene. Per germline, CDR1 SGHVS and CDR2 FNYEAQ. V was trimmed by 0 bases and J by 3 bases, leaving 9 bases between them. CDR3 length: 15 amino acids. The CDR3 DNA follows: TGTGCCAGCAGCTTAGCGCTCAACATCTACAATGAGCAGTTCTTC. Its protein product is CASSLALNIYNEQFF.

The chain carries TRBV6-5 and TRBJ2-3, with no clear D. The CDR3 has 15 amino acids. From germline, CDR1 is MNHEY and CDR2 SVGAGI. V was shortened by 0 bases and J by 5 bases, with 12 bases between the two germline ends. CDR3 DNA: TGTGCCAGCAGTTACTCGTCCGGTGCGGAAGATACGCAGTATTTT. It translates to CASSYSSGAEDTQYF.

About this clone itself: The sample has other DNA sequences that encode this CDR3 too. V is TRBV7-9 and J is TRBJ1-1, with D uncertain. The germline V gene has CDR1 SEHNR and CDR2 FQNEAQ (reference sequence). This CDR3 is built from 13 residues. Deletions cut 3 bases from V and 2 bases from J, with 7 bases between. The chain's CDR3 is CASSFGLNTEAFF. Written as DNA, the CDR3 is TGTGCCAGCAGCTTTGGACTTAACACTGAAGCTTTCTTT.

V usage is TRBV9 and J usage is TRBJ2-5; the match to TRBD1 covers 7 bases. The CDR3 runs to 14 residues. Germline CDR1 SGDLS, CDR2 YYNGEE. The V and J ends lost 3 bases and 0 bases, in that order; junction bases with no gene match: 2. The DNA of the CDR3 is TGTGCCAGCAGCGCCACAGGGGACCAAGAGACCCAGTACTTC. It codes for CASSATGDQETQYF.

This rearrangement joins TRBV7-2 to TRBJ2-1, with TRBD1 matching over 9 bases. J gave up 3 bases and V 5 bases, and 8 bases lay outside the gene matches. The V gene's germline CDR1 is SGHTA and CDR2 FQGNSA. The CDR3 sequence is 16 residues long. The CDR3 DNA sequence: TGTGCCAGCAGCCGGAGGTCGGGACAGGGCTACAATGAGCAGTTCTTC. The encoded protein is CASSRRSGQGYNEQFF.

As DNA, the CDR3 is TGTGCCAGCAGCAGAGGGACAGGGGATGGCCCTGAAGCTTTCTTT. Its translation: CASSRGTGDGPEAFF. The chain carries TRBV7-8 and TRBJ1-1; 10 bases align to TRBD1. Germline loops: CDR1 SGHVS, CDR2 FQNEAQ. This CDR3 has 15 residues. The V and J ends lost 5 bases and 6 bases, in that order; junction bases with no gene match: 9.

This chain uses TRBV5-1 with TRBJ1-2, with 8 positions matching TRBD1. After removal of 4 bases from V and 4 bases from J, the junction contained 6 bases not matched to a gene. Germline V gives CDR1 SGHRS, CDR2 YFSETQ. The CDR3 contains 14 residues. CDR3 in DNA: TGCGCCAGCAGCACTCCCGACAGGGGCTATGGCTACACCTTC. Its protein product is CASSTPDRGYGYTF.

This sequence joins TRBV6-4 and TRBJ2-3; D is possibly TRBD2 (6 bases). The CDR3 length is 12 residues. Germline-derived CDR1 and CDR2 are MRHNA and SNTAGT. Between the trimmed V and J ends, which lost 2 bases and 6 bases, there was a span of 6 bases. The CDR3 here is CASSDAGDTQYF. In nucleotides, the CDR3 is TGTGCCAGCAGTGACGCGGGGGATACGCAGTATTTT.

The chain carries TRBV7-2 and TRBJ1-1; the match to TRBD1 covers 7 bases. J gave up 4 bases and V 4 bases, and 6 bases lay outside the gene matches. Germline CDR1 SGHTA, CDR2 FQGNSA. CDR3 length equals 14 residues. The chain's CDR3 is CASSSRPGGTEAFF. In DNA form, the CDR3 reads TGTGCCAGCAGCTCCCGACCAGGGGGCACTGAAGCTTTCTTT.

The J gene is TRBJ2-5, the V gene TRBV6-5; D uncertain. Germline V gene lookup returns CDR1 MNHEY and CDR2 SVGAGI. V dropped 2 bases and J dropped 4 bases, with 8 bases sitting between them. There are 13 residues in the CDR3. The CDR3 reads CASSYPPRETQYF. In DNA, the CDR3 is TGTGCCAGCAGTTACCCCCCCAGAGAGACCCAGTACTTC.

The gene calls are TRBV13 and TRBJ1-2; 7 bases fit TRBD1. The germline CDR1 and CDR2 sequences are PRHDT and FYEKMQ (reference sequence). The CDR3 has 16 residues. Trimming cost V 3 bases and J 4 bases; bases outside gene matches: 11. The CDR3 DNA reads TGTGCCAGCAGCTTCACCCCCGGGACAGAGGCCTATGGCTACACCTTC. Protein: CASSFTPGTEAYGYTF.

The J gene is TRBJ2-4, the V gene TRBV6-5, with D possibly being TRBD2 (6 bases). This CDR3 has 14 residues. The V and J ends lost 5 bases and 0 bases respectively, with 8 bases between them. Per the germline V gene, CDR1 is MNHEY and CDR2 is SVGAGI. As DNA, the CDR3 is TGTGCCAGCAGTGGGGGACTAGCCAAAAACATTCAGTACTTC. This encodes CASSGGLAKNIQYF.

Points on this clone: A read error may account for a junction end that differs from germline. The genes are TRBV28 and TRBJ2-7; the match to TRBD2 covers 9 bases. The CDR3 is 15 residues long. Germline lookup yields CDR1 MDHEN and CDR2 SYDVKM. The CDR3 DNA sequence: TGTGCCAGCAATTTAGGGGCTAGCGGGACCTACGAGCAGTACTTC. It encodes CASNLGASGTYEQYF.

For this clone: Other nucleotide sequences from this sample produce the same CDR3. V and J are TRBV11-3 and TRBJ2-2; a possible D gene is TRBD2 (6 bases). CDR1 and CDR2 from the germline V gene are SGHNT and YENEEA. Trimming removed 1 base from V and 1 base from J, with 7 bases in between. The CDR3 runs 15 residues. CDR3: CASSLGGVNTGELFF. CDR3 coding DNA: TGTGCCAGCAGCTTAGGGGGGGTGAACACCGGGGAGCTGTTTTTT. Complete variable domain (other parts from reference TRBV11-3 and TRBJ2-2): EAGVVQSPRYKIIEKKQPVAFWCNPISGHNTLYWYLQNLGQGPELLIRYENEEAVDDSQLPKDRFSAERLKGVDSTLKIQPAELGDSAVYLCASSLGGVNTGELFFGEGSRLTVL.

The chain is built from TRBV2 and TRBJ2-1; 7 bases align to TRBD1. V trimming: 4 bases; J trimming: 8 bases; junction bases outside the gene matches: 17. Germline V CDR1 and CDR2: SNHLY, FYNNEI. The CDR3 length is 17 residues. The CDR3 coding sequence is TGTGCCAGCAGTGGCCGGAGACCTTGGACAGGATCTGATGAGCAGTTCTTC. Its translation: CASSGRRPWTGSDEQFF.

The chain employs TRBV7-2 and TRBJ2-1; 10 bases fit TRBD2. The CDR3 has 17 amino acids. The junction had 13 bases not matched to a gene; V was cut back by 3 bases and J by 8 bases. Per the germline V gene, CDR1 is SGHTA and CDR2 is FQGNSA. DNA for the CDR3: TGTGCCAGCAGCTTGACTAGCGGGTTAACTTTTGGCGATGAGCAGTTCTTC. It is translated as CASSLTSGLTFGDEQFF.

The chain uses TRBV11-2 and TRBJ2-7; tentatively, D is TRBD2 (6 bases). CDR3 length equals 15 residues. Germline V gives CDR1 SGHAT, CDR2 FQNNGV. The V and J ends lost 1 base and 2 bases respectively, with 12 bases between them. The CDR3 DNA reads TGTGCCAGCAGCTTAGTGCGGGGTTCACCCTACGAGCAGTACTTC. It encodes CASSLVRGSPYEQYF.

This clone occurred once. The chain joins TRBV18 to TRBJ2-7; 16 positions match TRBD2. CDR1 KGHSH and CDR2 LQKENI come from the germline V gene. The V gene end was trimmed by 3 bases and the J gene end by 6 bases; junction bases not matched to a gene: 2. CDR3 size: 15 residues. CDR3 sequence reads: CASSPGTSGRGEQYF. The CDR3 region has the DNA TGTGCCAGCTCACCCGGGACTAGCGGGAGGGGCGAGCAGTACTTC.

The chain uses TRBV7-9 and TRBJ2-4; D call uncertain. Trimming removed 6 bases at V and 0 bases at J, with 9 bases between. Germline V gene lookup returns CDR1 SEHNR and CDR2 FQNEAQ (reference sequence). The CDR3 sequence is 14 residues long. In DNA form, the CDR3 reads TGTGCCAGCAGTACAACGCTAGCCAAAAACATTCAGTACTTC. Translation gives CASSTTLAKNIQYF.

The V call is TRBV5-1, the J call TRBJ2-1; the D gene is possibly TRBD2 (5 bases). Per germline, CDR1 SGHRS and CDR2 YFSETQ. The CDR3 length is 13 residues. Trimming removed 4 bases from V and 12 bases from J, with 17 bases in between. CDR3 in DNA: TGCGCCAGCAGCGAAGGGCAGCCGGGAAGGCAGTTCTTC. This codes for CASSEGQPGRQFF.

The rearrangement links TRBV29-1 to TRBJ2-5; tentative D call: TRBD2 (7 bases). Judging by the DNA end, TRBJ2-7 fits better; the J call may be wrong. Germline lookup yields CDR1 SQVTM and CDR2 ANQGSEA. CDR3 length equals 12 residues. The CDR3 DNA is TGCAGCGGGGGGGGCTCCACCCTCGAGCAGTACTTC. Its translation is CSGGGSTLEQYF.

The CDR3 loop is CASSYGLAVGDEQFF. For the CDR3, the DNA is TGTGCCAGCAGTTATGGACTAGCGGTGGGGGATGAGCAGTTCTTC. The rearrangement links TRBV6-5 to TRBJ2-1; 10 nucleotides agree with TRBD2. Germline lookup yields CDR1 MNHEY and CDR2 SVGAGI. The CDR3 totals 15 residues. The J segment lost 8 bases and the V segment lost 3 bases, leaving 7 bases of the junction unmatched.

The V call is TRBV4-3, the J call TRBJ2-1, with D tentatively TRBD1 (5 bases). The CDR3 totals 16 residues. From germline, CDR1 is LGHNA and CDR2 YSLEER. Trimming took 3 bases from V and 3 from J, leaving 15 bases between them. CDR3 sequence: CASSHRRGQGYNEQFF. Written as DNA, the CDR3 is TGCGCCAGCAGCCACCGGCGCGGCCAGGGCTACAATGAGCAGTTCTTC.

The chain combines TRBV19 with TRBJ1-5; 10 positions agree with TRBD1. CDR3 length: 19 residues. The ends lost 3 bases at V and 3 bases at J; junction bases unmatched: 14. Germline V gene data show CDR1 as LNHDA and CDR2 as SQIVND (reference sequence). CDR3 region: CASSITRRAGTGDNQPQHF. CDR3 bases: TGTGCCAGTAGTATTACCCGCCGGGCCGGGACAGGGGACAATCAGCCCCAGCATTTT.

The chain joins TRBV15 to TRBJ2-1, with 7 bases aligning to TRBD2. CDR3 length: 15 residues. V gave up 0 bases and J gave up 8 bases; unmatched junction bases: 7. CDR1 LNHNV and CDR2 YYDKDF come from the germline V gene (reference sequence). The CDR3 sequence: CATSRDLAASDEQFF. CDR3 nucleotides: TGTGCCACCAGCAGAGATCTAGCGGCGTCGGATGAGCAGTTCTTC.

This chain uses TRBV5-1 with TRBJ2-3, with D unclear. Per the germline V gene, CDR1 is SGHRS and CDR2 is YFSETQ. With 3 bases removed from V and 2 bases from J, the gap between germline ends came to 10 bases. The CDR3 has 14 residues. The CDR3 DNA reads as TGCGCCAGCAGCTATAGGCAGGTCACAGATACGCAGTATTTT. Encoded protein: CASSYRQVTDTQYF.

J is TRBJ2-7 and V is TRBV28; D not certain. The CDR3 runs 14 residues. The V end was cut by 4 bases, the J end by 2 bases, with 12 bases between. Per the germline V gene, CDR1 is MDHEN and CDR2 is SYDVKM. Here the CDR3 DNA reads TGTGCCAGCAGTTACTATCCCTCCGCCTACGAGCAGTACTTC. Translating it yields CASSYYPSAYEQYF.

Here the CDR3 reads CASSADSLSYEQYF. CDR3 DNA sequence: TGTGCCAGCAGTGCGGACTCTTTGTCCTACGAGCAGTACTTC. V usage is TRBV2 and J usage is TRBJ2-7; perhaps TRBD2 as D (5 bases). CDR3 length: 14 residues. V lost 4 bases and J 1 base, leaving 11 bases between the germline ends. Germline V gene data show CDR1 as SNHLY and CDR2 as FYNNEI. The full variable domain, rest sourced from reference TRBV2 and TRBJ2-7, is EPEVTQTPSHQVTQMGQEVILRCVPISNHLYFYWYRQILGQKVEFLVSFYNNEISEKSEIFDDQFSVERPDGSNFTLKIRSTKLEDSAMYFCASSADSLSYEQYFGPGTRLTVT.

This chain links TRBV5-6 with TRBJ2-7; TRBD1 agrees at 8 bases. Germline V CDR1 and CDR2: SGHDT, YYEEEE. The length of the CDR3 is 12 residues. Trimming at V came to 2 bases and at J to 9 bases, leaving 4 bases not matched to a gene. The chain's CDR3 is CASSLRTGRQYF. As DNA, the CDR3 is TGTGCCAGCAGCTTAAGGACAGGGAGGCAGTACTTC.

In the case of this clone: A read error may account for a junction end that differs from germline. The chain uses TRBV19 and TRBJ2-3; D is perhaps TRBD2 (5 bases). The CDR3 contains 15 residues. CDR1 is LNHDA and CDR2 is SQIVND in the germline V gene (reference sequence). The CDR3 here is CASSPQRTVTDSQYF. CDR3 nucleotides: TGTGCCAGTAGTCCCCAGCGGACCGTCACAGATTCGCAGTATTTT.

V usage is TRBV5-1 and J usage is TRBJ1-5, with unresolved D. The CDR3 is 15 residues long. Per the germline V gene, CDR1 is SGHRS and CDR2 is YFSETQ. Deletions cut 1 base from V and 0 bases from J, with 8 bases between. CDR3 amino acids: CASSLFWISNQPQHF. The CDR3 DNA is TGCGCCAGCAGCTTGTTTTGGATTAGCAATCAGCCCCAGCATTTT. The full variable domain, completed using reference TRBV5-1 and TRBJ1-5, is KAGVTQTPRYLIKTRGQQVTLSCSPISGHRSVSWYQQTPGQGLQFLFEYFSETQRNKGNFPGRFSGRQFSNSRSEMNVSTLELGDSALYLCASSLFWISNQPQHFGDGTRLSIL.